This TCR beta chain is drawn from a study of cytotoxic CD8 clonotypes in ibrutinib-treated CLL. Only in-frame clones appear in the TCRdb table, and some are missing; sequencing was by immunoSEQ multiplex PCR. In the table there are about 160,000 clones, roughly 77% of which are singletons. The CDR3 contains 15 residues. Germline CDR1 and CDR2: SGHTA and FQGNSA. Trimming shortened V by 5 bases and J by 2 bases, and 13 bases separated the two germline ends. This specimen was PBMCs, taken after 12 months of ibrutinib treatment. This receptor was obtained from a human donor with chronic lymphocytic leukemia. The rearrangement joins TRBV7-2 to TRBJ1-5, with D unresolved. The CDR3 DNA follows: TGTGCCAGCAGCCTGGTAGGTGGGGGCAATCAGCCCCAGCATTTT. Its translation is CASSLVGGGNQPQHF. Supplemented by reference TRBV7-2 and TRBJ1-5, the full variable domain reads GAGVSQSPSNKVTEKGKDVELRCDPISGHTALYWYRQSLGQGLEFLIYFQGNSAPDKSGLPSDRFSAERTGGSVSTLTIQRTQQEDSAVYLCASSLVGGGNQPQHFGDGTRLSIL.